This TCR beta chain was captured in a study of CD4 T cells in relation to SARS-CoV-2 and coronaviruses. As for the study in general: ViraFEST: approximately ten-day antigen culture of PBMCs, then TCR beta CDR3 sequencing.

A remark on this clone: Its antigen is currently unknown.

Clones were read by immunoSEQ multiplex PCR, and TCRdb kept only the in-frame ones, dropping some. The sample lists some 21,000 clones, around 80% seen once, with 15% to 20% in the top ten. CD4+ T cells from unexposed donors were obtained before the COVID-19 pandemic (2011-2018). After roughly ten days of culture, CD4+ T cells were isolated. Germline V CDR1 and CDR2: MDHEN, SYDVKM. The V end was cut by 8 bases, the J end by 0 bases, with 11 bases between. CDR3 length: 13 amino acids. Study-level results: Crossreactive clones expanded significantly less to SARS-CoV-2 than monoreactive clones.

Material for sequencing was CD4+ T cells from PBMCs, cultured in vitro. This sequence originates from a human donor in good health. The chain uses TRBV28 and TRBJ2-7; D call uncertain. The CDR3 protein is CASGWSSSYEQYF. In nucleotides, the CDR3 is TGTGCCAGCGGATGGTCAAGCTCCTACGAGCAGTACTTC.